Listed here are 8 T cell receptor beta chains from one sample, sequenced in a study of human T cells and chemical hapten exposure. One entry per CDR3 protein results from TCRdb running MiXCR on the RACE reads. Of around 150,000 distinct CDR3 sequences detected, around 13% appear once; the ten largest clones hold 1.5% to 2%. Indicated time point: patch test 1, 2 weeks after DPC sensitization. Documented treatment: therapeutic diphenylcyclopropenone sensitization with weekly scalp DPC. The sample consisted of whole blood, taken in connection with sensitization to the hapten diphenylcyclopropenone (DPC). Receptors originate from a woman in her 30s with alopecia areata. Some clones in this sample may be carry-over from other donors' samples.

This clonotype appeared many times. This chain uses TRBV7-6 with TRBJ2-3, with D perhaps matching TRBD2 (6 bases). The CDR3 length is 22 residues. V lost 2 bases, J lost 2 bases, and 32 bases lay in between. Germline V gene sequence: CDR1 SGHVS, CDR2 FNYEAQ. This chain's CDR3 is CASSLSSARSLRPGVPTDTQYF. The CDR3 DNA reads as TGTGCCAGCAGCTTAAGTTCTGCTAGGTCGCTAAGGCCGGGGGTTCCCACAGATACGCAGTATTTT.

The CDR3 loop is CATSDPGAVTDTQYF. CDR3 nucleotides: TGTGCCACCAGTGATCCTGGGGCAGTAACAGATACGCAGTATTTT. This chain joins TRBV24-1 and TRBJ2-3; tentative D call: TRBD1 (5 bases). Germline V gives CDR1 KGHDR, CDR2 SFDVKD. The CDR3 totals 15 residues. The V end was cut by 3 bases, the J end by 3 bases, with 12 bases between.

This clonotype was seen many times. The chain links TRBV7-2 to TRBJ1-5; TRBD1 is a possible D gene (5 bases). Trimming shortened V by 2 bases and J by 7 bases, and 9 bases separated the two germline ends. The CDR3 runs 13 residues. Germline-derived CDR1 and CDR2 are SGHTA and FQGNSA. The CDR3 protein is CASSLNEGQPQHF. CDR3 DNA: TGTGCCAGCAGCTTAAATGAGGGGCAGCCCCAGCATTTT.

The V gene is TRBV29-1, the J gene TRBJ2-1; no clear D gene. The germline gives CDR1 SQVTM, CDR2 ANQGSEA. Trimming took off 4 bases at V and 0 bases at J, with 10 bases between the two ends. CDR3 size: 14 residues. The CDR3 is CSVGVKGSYNEQFF. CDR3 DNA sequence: TGCAGCGTTGGAGTCAAGGGCTCCTACAATGAGCAGTTCTTC.

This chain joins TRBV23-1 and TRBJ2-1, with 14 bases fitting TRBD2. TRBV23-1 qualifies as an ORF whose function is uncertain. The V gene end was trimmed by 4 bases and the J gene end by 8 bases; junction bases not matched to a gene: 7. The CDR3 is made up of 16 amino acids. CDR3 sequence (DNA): TGCGCCAGCAGTCCCCCGGGACTAGCGGGAGACCATGAGCAGTTCTTC. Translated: CASSPPGLAGDHEQFF.

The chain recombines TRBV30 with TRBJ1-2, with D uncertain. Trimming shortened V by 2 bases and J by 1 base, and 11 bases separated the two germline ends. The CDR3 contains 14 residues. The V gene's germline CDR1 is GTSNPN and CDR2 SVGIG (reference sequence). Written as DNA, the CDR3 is TGTGCCTGGAGTCCCAGCCCAAATAACTATGGCTACACCTTC. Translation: CAWSPSPNNYGYTF. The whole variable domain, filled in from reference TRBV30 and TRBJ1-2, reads SQTIHQWPATLVQPVGSPLSLECTVEGTSNPNLYWYRQAAGRGLQLLFYSVGIGQISSEVPQNLSASRPQDRQFILSSKKLLLSDSGFYLCAWSPSPNNYGYTFGSGTRLTVV.

The CDR3 loop reads CASSRLDGINEKLFF. CDR3 coding DNA: TGTGCCAGCAGTCGCCTCGACGGTATTAATGAAAAACTGTTTTTT. This chain uses TRBV6-1 with TRBJ1-4; D unresolved. Germline V gene lookup returns CDR1 MNHNS and CDR2 SASEGT. Between the trimmed V and J ends, which lost 5 bases and 4 bases, there was a span of 14 bases. The CDR3 loop spans 15 amino acids.

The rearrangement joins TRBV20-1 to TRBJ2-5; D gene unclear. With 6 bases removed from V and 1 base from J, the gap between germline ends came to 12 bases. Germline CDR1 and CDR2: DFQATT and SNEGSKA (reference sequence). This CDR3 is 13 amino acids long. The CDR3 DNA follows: TGCAGTGCCAAGGGCACCCTCCAAGAGACCCAGTACTTC. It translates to CSAKGTLQETQYF.